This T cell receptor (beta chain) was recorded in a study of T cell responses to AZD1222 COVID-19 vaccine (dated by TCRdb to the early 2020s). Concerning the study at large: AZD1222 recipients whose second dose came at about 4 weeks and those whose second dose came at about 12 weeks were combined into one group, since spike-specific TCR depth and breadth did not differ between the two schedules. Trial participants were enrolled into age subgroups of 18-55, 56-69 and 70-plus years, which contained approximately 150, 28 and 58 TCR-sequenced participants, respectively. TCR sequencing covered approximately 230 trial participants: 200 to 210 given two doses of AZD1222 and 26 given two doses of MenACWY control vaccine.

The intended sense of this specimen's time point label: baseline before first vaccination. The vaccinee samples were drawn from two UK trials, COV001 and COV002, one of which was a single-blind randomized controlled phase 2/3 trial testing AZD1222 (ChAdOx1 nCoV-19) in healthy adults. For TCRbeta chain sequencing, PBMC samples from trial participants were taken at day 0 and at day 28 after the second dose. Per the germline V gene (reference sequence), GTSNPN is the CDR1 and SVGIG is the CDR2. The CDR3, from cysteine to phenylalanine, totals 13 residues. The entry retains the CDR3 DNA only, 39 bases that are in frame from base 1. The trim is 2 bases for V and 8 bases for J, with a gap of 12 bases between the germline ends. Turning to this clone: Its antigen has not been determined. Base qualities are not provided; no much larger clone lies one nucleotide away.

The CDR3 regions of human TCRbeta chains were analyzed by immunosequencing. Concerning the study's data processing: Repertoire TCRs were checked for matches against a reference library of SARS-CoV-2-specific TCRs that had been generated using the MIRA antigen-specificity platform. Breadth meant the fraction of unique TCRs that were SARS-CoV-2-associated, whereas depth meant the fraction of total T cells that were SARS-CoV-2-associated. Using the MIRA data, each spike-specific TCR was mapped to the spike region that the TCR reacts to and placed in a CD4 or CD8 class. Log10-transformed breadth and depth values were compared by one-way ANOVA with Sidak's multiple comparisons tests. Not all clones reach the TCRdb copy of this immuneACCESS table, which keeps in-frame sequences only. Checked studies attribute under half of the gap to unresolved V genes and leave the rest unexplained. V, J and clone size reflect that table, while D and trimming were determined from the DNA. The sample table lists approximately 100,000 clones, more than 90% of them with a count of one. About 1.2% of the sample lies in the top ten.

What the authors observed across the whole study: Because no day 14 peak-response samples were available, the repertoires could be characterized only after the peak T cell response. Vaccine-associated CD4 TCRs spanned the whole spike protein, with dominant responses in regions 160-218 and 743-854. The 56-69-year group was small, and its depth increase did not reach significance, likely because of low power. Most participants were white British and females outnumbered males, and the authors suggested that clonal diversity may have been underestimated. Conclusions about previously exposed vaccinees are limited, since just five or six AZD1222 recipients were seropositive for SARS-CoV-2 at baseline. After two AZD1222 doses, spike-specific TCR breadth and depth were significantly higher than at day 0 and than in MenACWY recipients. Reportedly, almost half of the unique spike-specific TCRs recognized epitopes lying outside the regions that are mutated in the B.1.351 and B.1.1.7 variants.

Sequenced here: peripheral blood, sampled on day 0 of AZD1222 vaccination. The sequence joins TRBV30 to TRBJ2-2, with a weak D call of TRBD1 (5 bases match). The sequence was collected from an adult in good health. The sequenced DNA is TGTGCCTGGAGTAGCTATGGGGCTGGGGAGCTGTTTTTT. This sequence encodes CAWSSYGAGELFF. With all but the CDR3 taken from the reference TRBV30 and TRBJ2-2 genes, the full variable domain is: SQTIHQWPATLVQPVGSPLSLECTVEGTSNPNLYWYRQAAGRGLQLLFYSVGIGQISSEVPQNLSASRPQDRQFILSSKKLLLSDSGFYLCAWSSYGAGELFFGEGSRLTVL.